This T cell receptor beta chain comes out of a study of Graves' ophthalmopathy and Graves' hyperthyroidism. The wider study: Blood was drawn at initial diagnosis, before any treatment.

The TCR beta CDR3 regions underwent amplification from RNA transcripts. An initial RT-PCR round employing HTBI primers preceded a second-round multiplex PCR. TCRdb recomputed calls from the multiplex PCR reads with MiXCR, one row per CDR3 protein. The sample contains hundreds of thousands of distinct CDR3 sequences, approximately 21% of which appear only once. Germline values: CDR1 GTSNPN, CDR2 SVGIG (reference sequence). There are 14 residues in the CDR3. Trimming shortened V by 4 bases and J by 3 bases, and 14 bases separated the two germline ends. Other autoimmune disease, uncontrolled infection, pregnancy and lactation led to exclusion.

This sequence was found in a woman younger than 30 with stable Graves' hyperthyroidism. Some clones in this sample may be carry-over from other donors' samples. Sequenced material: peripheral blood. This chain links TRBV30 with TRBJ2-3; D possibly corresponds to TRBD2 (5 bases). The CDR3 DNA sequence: TGTGCCTGGATTATAGGTAGCGCGACAGATACGCAGTATTTT. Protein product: CAWIIGSATDTQYF.